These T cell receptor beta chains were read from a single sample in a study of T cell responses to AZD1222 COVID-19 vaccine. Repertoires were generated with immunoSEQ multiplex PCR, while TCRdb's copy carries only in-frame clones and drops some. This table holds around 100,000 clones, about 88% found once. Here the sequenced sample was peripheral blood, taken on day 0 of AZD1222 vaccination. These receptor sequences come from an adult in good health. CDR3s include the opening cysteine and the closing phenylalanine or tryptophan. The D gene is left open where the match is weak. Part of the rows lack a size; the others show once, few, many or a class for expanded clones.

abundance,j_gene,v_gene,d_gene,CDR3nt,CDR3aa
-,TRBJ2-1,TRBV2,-,TGTGCCAGCACCGACCAGGGTATCAGCGACAATGAGCAGTTCTTC,CASTDQGISDNEQFF
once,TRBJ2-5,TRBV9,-,TGTGCCAGCAGCACGACTGGTTTGGGGGAGACCCAGTACTTC,CASSTTGLGETQYF
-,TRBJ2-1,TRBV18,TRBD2,TGTGCCAGCTCACCGACTAGCGGGGTGGGCTCCTACAATGAGCAGTTCTTC,CASSPTSGVGSYNEQFF
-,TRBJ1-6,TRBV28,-,TGTGCCAGCAGAACCGGACAGCTTCCGAGCTCCTATAATTCACCCCTCCACTTT,CASRTGQLPSSYNSPLHF
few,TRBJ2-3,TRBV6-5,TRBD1,TGTGCCACCAAACAGGGGGCGCAGGATACGCAGTATTTT,CATKQGAQDTQYF
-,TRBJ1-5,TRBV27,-,TGTGCCAGCACCCTGGGGGGGCTTGGCAATCAGCCCCAGCATTTT,CASTLGGLGNQPQHF
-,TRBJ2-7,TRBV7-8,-,TGTGCCAGCAGCCCTCAGGGGACCTCAACCGAGCAGTACTTC,CASSPQGTSTEQYF
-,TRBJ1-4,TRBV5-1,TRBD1,TGCGCCAGCAGGACAGGGACAACTAATGAAAAACTGTTTTTT,CASRTGTTNEKLFF
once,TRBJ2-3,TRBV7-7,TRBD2,TGTGCTAGCAGCCCCAGCGGGGCGGGCACAGATACGCAGTATTTT,CASSPSGAGTDTQYF
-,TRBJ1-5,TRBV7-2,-,TGTGCCAGCAGCTTAAGTGGGGGGGGTTATCAGCCCCAGCATTTT,CASSLSGGGYQPQHF
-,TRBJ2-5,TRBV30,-,TGTGCCTGGAGCGTCGTTTCCCCAGAGACCCAGTACTTC,CAWSVVSPETQYF
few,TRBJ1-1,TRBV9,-,TGTGCCAGCAGCTTGGAAATGAACACTGAAGCTTTCTTT,CASSLEMNTEAFF
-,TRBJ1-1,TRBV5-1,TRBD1,TGCGCCAGCAGCTTGGATGAGACAGGGAGGGGAGTTAAGGGTGAAGCTTTCTTT,CASSLDETGRGVKGEAFF
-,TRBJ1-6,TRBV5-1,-,TGCGCCAGCAGCTTGGAGGAGGATTCACCCCTCCACTTT,CASSLEEDSPLHF
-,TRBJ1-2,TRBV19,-,TGTGCCAGTACCCTGACGGGGAACTATGGCTACACCTTC,CASTLTGNYGYTF
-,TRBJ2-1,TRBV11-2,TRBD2,TGTGCCAGCAGCACCACTACTAGCGGGAGATACAATGAGCAGTTCTTC,CASSTTTSGRYNEQFF
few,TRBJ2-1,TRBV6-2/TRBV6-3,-,TGTGCCAGCAGTTACCACGGACGGGGTTGGAATGAGCAGTTCTTC,CASSYHGRGWNEQFF
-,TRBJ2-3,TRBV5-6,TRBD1,TGTGCCAGCAGCGTCGAAAGGGGGACAGGGGGTGATACGCAGTATTTT,CASSVERGTGGDTQYF
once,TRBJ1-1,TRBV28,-,TGTGCCAGCAGTTTACGGCCGAGGAACACTGAAGCTTTCTTT,CASSLRPRNTEAFF